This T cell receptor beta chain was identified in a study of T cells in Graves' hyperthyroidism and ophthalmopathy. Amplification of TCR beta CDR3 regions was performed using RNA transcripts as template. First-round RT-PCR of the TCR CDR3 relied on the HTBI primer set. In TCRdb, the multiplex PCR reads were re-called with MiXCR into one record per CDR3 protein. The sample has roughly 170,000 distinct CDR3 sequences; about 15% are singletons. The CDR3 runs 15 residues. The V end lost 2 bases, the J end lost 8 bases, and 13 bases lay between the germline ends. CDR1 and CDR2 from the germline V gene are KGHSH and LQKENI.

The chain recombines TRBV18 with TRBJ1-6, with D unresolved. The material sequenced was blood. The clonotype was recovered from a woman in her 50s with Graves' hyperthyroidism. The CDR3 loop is CASSPVYGPDSPLHF. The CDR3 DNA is TGTGCCAGCTCACCAGTTTACGGCCCGGATTCACCCCTCCACTTT.